These T cell receptor beta chains were read from a single sample in a study of beta chain features in type 1 diabetes. Assay: immunoSEQ multiplex PCR; the TCRdb copy retains only in-frame clones and omits some. Of about 320,000 clones listed, approximately 14% are singletons. Input material: central memory CD4+ T cells from blood. Receptors were obtained from a man under 40 in good health. Each CDR3 is given without its conserved first and last residue. Fields, in order: V gene, CDR3 length, CDR3 protein.

>TRBV11-3|11
ASSLEGGYGYT
>TRBV2|12
ASRGTGMNTEAF
>TRBV27|11
ASSEGFNYEQY
>TRBV5-4|13
ASSSVLGGREGYT
>TRBV10-3|11
AISPGINQPQH
>TRBV19|11
ASSIKGPTEAF
>TRBV19|15
ASSTHNMVGLNTEAF
>TRBV11-3|14
ASSLDIGQGKDTQY
>TRBV7-8|11
ASSWMESDTQY
>TRBV6-6|12
ASSPPRGNYGYT
>TRBV5-6|15
ASSLRRQGWGQETQY
>TRBV5-1|14
ASSSTPVQDTGELF
>TRBV7-6|12
ASSFTGSGNTIY
>TRBV2|12
ASSDGGPAEKLF
>TRBV7-2|10
ASSPRGETQY
>TRBV30|13
AWSGDSQGGSPLH
>TRBV4-3|14
ASSQDRRRGRGGYT
>TRBV6-5|11
ASSRTRGNTQY
>TRBV6-1|11
ASSELGRTEAF
>TRBV5-4|12
ASSREVLNTEAF
>TRBV5-6|11
ASSLGLPNEQF
>TRBV7-8|10
ASSLGVETQY
>TRBV7-2|10
ASSLVEDTQY
>TRBV4-2|10
ASSQPQETQY
>TRBV19|14
ASSPLAGGSYNEQF
>TRBV5-6|9
ASSLEGHSL
>TRBV9|14
ASSVEGLSSYNEQF
>TRBV7-2|13
ASSLHRQGAGGYT
>TRBV6-4|10
ASLSVPGLGF
>TRBV19|12
ASSPNPDLYGYT
>TRBV5-5|10
ASSKNTGELF
>TRBV2|13
ASRWVGTTNEKLF
>TRBV10-3|13
AISPDRGLGNTIY
>TRBV4-1|12
ASSPTSSTDTQY
>TRBV28|11
ASSLLGGQGYT
>TRBV7-2|12
ASSLKGGNTEAF
>TRBV9|14
ASSVLGRGFQETQY
>TRBV7-9|11
ASSSWRAYGYT
>TRBV2|10
ASGTGEGKLF
>TRBV5-4|11
ASSLTQGYEQF
>TRBV6-1|11
ASRWTGPYGYT
>TRBV11-1|10
ASSRSTDTQY
>TRBV27|13
ASSPTAAGSYEQF
>TRBV5-5|13
ASSLEQIKSGELF
>TRBV7-8|14
ASSLADRASYNEQF
>TRBV5-4|12
ASSMTSGRDTQY
>TRBV2|14
ASSELGGTSNQPQH
>TRBV7-9|13
ASSRTSGGYNEQF
>TRBV19|13
ASSPERGLGNTIY
>TRBV7-9|11
ARGTGGTDTQY
>TRBV7-2|13
ASSFSGGAYNEQF
>TRBV5-6|13
ASSAPDLKYNEQF
>TRBV5-1|13
ASSQRGDSGNTIY
>TRBV27|10
ASSFFGETQY